The 12 T cell receptor beta chains given below trace back to one sample, sequenced in a study of beta chain features in type 1 diabetes. Sequenced material consisted of expressed TCRB transcripts (all of the isolated RNA was reverse transcribed). Clones were read by immunoSEQ multiplex PCR, and TCRdb kept only the in-frame ones, dropping some. The sample includes some 180,000 clones, around an eighth of them seen just once. Sample: central memory CD4+ T cells from blood. The receptors come from a woman aged 18 to 35 in good health.

Ten or more counts support this clone. The chain is built from TRBV5-1 and TRBJ1-5; the D is unclear. Deletions cut 3 bases from V and 4 bases from J, with 11 bases between. CDR3 length: 14 amino acids. Per germline, CDR1 SGHRS and CDR2 YFSETQ. The CDR3 bases are TGCGCCAGCAGCTCGGGTTCTTCTAATCAGCCCCAGCATTTT. Encoded protein: CASSSGSSNQPQHF.

In its sample, this clone was seen a few times. J is TRBJ2-7 and V is TRBV7-2, with a possible D match to TRBD1 (6 bases). This CDR3 is built from 13 residues. Trimming left V 6 bases short and J 2 bases short, with 11 bases between. CDR1 is SGHTA and CDR2 is FQGNSA in the germline V gene. CDR3 in amino acids: CASSPTGTYEQYF. In DNA form, the CDR3 reads TGTGCCAGCAGTCCTACAGGGACCTACGAGCAGTACTTC.

This clone showed up just a few times. The genes are TRBV11-2 and TRBJ1-4, with a weak D call TRBD1 (5 bases). The V gene lost 5 bases and the J gene lost 8 bases, with 21 bases spanning the gap. Per the germline V gene, CDR1 is SGHAT and CDR2 is FQNNGV. The CDR3 extends over 16 amino acids. The CDR3 loop reads CASSRLGAGLKEKLFF. Written as DNA, the CDR3 is TGTGCCAGCAGCCGATTAGGGGCAGGGCTAAAAGAAAAACTGTTTTTT.

This clone came up a few times. This rearrangement joins TRBV7-8 to TRBJ2-1; tentative D call: TRBD2 (6 bases). Germline V gene data show CDR1 as SGHVS and CDR2 as FQNEAQ. Trimming removed 9 bases at V and 2 bases at J, with 17 bases between. The CDR3 has 15 amino acids. CDR3 amino acids: CASRPLASPYNEQFF. The CDR3 nucleotides are TGTGCCAGTCGACCTCTAGCGTCCCCCTACAATGAGCAGTTCTTC.

This chain connects TRBV7-8 to TRBJ1-4, with TRBD1 as a possible D gene (6 bases). The CDR3 length is 14 residues. Germline values: CDR1 SGHVS, CDR2 FQNEAQ. Between the trimmed V and J ends, which lost 6 bases and 4 bases, there was a span of 12 bases. The CDR3 nucleotides are TGTGCCAGCAGATCGGACAGAGATAATGAAAAACTGTTTTTT. It encodes CASRSDRDNEKLFF.

Only a few counts were recorded for this clone. V is TRBV20-1 and J is TRBJ1-1, with D possibly TRBD1 on 6 matching bases. Germline loops: CDR1 DFQATT, CDR2 SNEGSKA (reference sequence). The V end was cut by 8 bases, the J end by 12 bases, with 13 bases between. The CDR3 runs 9 residues. The CDR3 protein is CSPGGITFF. CDR3 nucleotides: TGCAGTCCGGGGGGCATCACTTTCTTT.

This clone was seen more than once but under ten times. The V call is TRBV6-6, the J call TRBJ2-5; maybe TRBD1 (8 bases). The CDR3 is 13 residues long. CDR1 and CDR2 from the germline V gene are MNHNY and SVGAGI (reference sequence). Trimming shortened V by 7 bases and J by 6 bases, and 15 bases separated the two germline ends. For the CDR3, the DNA is TGTGCCAGCACCGGACAGGGAGGGAAGACCCAGTACTTC. It is translated as CASTGQGGKTQYF.

V gene TRBV5-4 combines with J gene TRBJ2-2, with 7 bases matching TRBD2. The CDR3 has 15 amino acids. Germline trimming cut 1 base from V and 5 bases from J; bases unmatched to any gene: 5. Germline assignment: CDR1 SGHNT and CDR2 YYREEE (reference sequence). CDR3 DNA: TGTGCCAGCAGCTTGAAGCGCGGGAGTACCGGGGAGCTGTTTTTT. It specifies CASSLKRGSTGELFF.

The V and J genes are TRBV2 and TRBJ2-4; 7 nucleotides line up with TRBD1. The CDR3 totals 15 residues. Germline V CDR1 and CDR2: SNHLY, FYNNEI. Trimming removed 5 bases from V and 0 bases from J; junction bases left unmatched: 4. DNA of the CDR3: TGTGCCAGCAGTACGGACAGGCTAGCCAAAAACATTCAGTACTTC. The encoded protein is CASSTDRLAKNIQYF. The full variable domain, completed using reference TRBV2 and TRBJ2-4, is EPEVTQTPSHQVTQMGQEVILRCVPISNHLYFYWYRQILGQKVEFLVSFYNNEISEKSEIFDDQFSVERPDGSNFTLKIRSTKLEDSAMYFCASSTDRLAKNIQYFGAGTRLSVL.

This clone has just a few counts. V usage is TRBV6-5 and J usage is TRBJ2-5; TRBD2 matches at 7 bases. The length of the CDR3 is 16 residues. V was pared by 0 bases and J by 4 bases, with 8 bases of the junction left unmatched. Germline V gives CDR1 MNHEY, CDR2 SVGAGI. The CDR3 DNA follows: TGTGCCAGCAGTTACTCGGGGGGTACGGGAGGAGAGACCCAGTACTTC. The encoded protein is CASSYSGGTGGETQYF.

The CDR3 here is CASSLVGTTNTEAFF. CDR3 DNA sequence: TGTGCCAGCAGCTTAGTTGGGACAACGAACACTGAAGCTTTCTTT. V gene TRBV11-2 combines with J gene TRBJ1-1, with D perhaps matching TRBD1 (6 bases). The CDR3 covers 15 residues. Trimming took off 1 base at V and 1 base at J, with 10 bases between the two ends. Germline V gene lookup returns CDR1 SGHAT and CDR2 FQNNGV.

The rearrangement links TRBV6-6 to TRBJ1-5; D ambiguous. Trimming shortened V by 8 bases and J by 4 bases, and 18 bases separated the two germline ends. The length of the CDR3 is 15 residues. The germline V gene encodes CDR1 MNHNY and CDR2 SVGAGI (reference sequence). The DNA of the CDR3 is TGTGCCAGCGCTGGGCTTACAGAGATAAATCAGCCCCAGCATTTT. It codes for CASAGLTEINQPQHF.